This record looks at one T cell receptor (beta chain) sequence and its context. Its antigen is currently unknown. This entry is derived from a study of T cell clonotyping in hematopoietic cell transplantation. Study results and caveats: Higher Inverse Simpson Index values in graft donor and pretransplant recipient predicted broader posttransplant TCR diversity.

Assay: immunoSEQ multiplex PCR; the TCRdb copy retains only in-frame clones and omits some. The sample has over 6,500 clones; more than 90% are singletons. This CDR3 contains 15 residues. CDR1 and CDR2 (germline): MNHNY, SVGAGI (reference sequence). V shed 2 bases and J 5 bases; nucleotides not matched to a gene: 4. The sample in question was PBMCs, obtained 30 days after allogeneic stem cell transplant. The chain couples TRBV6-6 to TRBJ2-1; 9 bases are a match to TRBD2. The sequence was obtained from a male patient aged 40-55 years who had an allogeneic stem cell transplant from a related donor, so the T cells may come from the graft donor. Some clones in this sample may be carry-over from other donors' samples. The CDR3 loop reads CASSYGSGGNNEQFF. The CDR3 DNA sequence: TGTGCCAGCAGTTACGGTAGCGGGGGTAACAATGAGCAGTTCTTC.